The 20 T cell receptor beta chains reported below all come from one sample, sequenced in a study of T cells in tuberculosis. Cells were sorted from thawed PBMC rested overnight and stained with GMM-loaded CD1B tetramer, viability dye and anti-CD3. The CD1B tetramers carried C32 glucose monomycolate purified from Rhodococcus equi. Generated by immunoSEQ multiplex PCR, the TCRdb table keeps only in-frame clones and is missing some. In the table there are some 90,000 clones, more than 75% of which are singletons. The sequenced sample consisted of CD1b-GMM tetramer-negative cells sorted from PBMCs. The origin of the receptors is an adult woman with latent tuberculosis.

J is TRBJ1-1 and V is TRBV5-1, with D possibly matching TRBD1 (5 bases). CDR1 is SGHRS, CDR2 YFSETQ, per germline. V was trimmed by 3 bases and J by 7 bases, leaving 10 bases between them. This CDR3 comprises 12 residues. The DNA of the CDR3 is TGCGCCAGCAGCTGGGGGGGGATTGAAGCTTTCTTT. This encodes CASSWGGIEAFF.

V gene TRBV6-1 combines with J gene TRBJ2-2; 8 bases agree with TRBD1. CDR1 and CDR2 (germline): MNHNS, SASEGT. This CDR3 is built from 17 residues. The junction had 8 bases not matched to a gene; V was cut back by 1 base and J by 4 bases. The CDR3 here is CASSEGPRGLSTGELFF. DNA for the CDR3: TGTGCCAGCAGTGAAGGGCCCAGGGGGCTGAGCACCGGGGAGCTGTTTTTT.

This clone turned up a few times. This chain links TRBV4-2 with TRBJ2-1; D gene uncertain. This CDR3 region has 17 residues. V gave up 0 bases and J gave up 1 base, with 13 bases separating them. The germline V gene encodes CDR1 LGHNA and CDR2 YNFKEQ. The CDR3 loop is CASSQDIAVMSYNEQFF. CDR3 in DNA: TGTGCCAGCAGCCAAGATATTGCGGTAATGTCCTACAATGAGCAGTTCTTC.

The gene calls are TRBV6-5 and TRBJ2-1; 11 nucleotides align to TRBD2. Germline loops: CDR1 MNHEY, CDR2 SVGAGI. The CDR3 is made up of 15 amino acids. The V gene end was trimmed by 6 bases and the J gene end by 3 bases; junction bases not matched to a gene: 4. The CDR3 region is CASRPGLADYNEQFF. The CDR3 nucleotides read TGTGCCAGCAGGCCGGGACTAGCGGACTACAATGAGCAGTTCTTC.

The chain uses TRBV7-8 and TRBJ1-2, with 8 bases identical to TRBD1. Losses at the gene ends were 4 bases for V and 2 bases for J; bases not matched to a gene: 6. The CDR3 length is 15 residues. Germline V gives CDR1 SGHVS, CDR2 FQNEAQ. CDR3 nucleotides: TGTGCCAGCAGCTCCCGGACAGGGAGGAACTATGGCTACACCTTC. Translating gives CASSSRTGRNYGYTF.

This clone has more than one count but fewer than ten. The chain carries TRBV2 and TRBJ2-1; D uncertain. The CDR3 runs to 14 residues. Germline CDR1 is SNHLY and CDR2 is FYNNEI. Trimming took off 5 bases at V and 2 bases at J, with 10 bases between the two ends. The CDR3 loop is CASSKELTYNEQFF. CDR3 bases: TGTGCCAGCAGTAAGGAGTTGACCTACAATGAGCAGTTCTTC.

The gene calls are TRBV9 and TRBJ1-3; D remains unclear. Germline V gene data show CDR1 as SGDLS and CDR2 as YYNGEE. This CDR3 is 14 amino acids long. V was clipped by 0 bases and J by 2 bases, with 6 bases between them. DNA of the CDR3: TGTGCCAGCAGCGTAGAGCCCGCTGGAAACACCATATATTTT. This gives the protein CASSVEPAGNTIYF. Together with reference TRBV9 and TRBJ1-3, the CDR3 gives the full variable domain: DSGVTQTPKHLITATGQRVTLRCSPRSGDLSVYWYQQSLDQGLQFLIQYYNGEERAKGNILERFSAQQFPDLHSELNLSSLELGDSALYFCASSVEPAGNTIYFGEGSWLTVV.

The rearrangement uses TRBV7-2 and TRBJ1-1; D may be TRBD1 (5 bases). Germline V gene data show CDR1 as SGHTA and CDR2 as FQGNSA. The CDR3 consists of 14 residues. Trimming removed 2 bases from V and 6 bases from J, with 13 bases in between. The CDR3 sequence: CASSLLGGLSEAFF. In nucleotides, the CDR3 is TGTGCCAGCAGCTTATTGGGGGGTTTGTCTGAAGCTTTCTTT.

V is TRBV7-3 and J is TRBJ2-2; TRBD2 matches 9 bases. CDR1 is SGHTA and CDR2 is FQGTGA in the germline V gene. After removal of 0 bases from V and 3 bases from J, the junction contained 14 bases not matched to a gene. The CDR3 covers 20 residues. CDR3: CASSLTPPLAGLNYTGELFF. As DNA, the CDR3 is TGTGCCAGCAGCTTAACGCCCCCCCTAGCGGGGCTGAACTACACCGGGGAGCTGTTTTTT.

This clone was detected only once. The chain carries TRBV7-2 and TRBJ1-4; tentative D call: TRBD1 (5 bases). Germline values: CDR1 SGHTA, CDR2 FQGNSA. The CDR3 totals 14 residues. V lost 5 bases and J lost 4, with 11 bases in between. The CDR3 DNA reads TGTGCCAGCAGCGGGGCAGGGTTTAATGAAAAACTGTTTTTT. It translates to CASSGAGFNEKLFF.

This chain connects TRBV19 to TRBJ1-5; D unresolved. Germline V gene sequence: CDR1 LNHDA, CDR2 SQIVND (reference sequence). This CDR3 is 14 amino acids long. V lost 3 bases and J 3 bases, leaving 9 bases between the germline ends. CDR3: CASSMLQSNQPQHF. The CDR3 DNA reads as TGTGCCAGTAGTATGTTGCAGTCCAATCAGCCCCAGCATTTT.

This CDR3 reads CASSSSSYEQYF. The DNA of the CDR3 is TGTGCCAGCAGTTCGTCGAGTTACGAGCAGTACTTC. The rearrangement links TRBV2 to TRBJ2-7; no clear D gene. Deletions cut 5 bases from V and 4 bases from J, with 9 bases between. This CDR3 contains 12 residues. Germline V gene data show CDR1 as SNHLY and CDR2 as FYNNEI. Supplemented by reference TRBV2 and TRBJ2-7, the full variable domain reads EPEVTQTPSHQVTQMGQEVILRCVPISNHLYFYWYRQILGQKVEFLVSFYNNEISEKSEIFDDQFSVERPDGSNFTLKIRSTKLEDSAMYFCASSSSSYEQYFGPGTRLTVT.

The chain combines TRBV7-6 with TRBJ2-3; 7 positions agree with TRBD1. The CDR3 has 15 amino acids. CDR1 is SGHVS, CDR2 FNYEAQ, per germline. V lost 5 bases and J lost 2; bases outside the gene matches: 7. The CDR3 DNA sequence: TGTGCCAGCAGCAAAACGGGACAGTACACAGATACGCAGTATTTT. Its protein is CASSKTGQYTDTQYF. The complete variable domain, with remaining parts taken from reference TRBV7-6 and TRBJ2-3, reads GAGVSQSPRYKVTKRGQDVALRCDPISGHVSLYWYRQALGQGPEFLTYFNYEAQQDKSGLPNDRFSAERPEGSISTLTIQRTEQRDSAMYRCASSKTGQYTDTQYFGPGTRLTVL.

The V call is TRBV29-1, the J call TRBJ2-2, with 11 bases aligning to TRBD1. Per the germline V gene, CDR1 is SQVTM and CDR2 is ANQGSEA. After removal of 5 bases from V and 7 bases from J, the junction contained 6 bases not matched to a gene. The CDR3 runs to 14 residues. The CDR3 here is CSVRDRGSVGELFF. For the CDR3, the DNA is TGCAGCGTTCGGGACAGGGGGAGCGTCGGGGAGCTGTTTTTT.

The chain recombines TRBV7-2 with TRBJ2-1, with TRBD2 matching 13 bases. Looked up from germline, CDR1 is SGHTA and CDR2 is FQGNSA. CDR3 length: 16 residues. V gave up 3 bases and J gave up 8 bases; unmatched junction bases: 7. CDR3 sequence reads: CASSFTSGGAGDEQFF. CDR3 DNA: TGTGCCAGCAGCTTTACTAGCGGGGGGGCCGGGGATGAGCAGTTCTTC.

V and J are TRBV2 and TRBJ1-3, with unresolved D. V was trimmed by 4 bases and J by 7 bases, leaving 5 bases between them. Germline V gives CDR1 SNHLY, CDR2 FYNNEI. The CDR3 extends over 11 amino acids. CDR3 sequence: CASSARNTIYF. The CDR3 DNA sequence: TGTGCCAGCAGTGCTAGGAACACCATATATTTT.

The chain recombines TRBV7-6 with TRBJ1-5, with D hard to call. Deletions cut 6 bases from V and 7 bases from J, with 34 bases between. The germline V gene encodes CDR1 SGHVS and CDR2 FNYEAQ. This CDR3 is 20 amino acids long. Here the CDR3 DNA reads TGTGCCAGCAGATGCTCGGTAGCCTCTCCGGCACTCCTAGCTGGCCAGCCCCAGCATTTT. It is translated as CASRCSVASPALLAGQPQHF.

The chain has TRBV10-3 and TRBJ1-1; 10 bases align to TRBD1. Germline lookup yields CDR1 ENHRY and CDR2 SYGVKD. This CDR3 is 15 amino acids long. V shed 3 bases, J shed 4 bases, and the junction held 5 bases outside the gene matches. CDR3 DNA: TGTGCCATCAGTGACTGGGACAGGGGAGGCACTGAAGCTTTCTTT. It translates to CAISDWDRGGTEAFF.

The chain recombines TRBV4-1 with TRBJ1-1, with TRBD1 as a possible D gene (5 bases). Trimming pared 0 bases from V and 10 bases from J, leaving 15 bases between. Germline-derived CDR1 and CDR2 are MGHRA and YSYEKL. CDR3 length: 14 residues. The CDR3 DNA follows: TGCGCCAGCAGCCAAGAACAGGCCGCTTCACGAGCTTTCTTT. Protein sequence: CASSQEQAASRAFF.

CDR3 DNA: TGTGCCAGCAGCTTCGGCCAGGGTGACTACACCTTC. Translated: CASSFGQGDYTF. The genes are TRBV5-6 and TRBJ1-2; weak D call: TRBD1 (5 bases). CDR3 length: 12 amino acids. V was pared by 2 bases and J by 10 bases, with 12 bases between. In germline, CDR1 is SGHDT, CDR2 YYEEEE.